Detailed here is one T cell receptor beta chain. The target antigen is unknown. This specimen belongs to a study of T cell repertoires in cytomegalovirus infection. The CDR3 consists of 16 residues. Germline-derived CDR1 and CDR2 are MNHEY and SMNVEV (reference sequence). V lost 8 bases, J lost 6 bases, and 15 bases stayed unmatched. TCRdb reanalysed the reads using MiXCR and keeps one entry per CDR3 protein. Among some 920,000 distinct CDR3 sequences, around 32% were seen once, and the ten largest hold around an eighth. The origin of this receptor is a human donor in good health (CMV status not recorded). Some clones in this sample may be carry-over from other donors' samples. V gene TRBV27 combines with J gene TRBJ1-2; 10 bases match TRBD1. This specimen was cultured CD8+ T cells from PBMCs, taken from culture after CMV antigen stimulation. The DNA of the CDR3 is TGTGCCAGCCATTGGGGGACAGGGGCCGCGGTCGATGGCTACACCTTC. Translation gives CASHWGTGAAVDGYTF.